This TCR beta chain was observed in a study of blood T cell repertoires in COVID-19. Here immunoSEQ multiplex PCR was the method, and the copy in TCRdb shows in-frame clones only, minus some. The data show about 180,000 clones, roughly 80% seen once. Per the germline V gene, CDR1 is SGHKS and CDR2 is YYEKEE (reference sequence). The germline V and J ends were trimmed by 4 bases and 8 bases, with 21 bases remaining between them. This CDR3 comprises 15 residues. Enrollment of patients from Seattle took place during active infection, with longitudinal follow-up. The gene calls are TRBV5-5 and TRBJ1-2, with TRBD1 as a possible D gene (6 bases). This receptor was obtained from a woman in her seventies with COVID-19, enrolled during active disease. What was sequenced was peripheral blood. The CDR3 spells CASSPLGHGVSGYTF. CDR3 coding DNA: TGTGCCAGCAGCCCGCTGGGACATGGCGTAAGCGGCTACACCTTC.